The 21 T cell receptor beta chains presented below share a single source sample, sequenced in a study of blood T cell repertoires in COVID-19 (dated by TCRdb to 2020 to 2022). Library generation was performed with the immunoSEQ multiplex PCR assay. Imported from immuneACCESS, the table was reduced by TCRdb to in-frame sequences with V and J called. These copies leave out some clones; in studies compared against another copy, an unresolved V gene accounts for under half, and the cause of the remainder is not known. This sample gives 300,000 or so clones in total; about four fifths of them show up just once. In total, the top ten clones hold 1% to 1.5% of the sample. Sequencing input: peripheral blood. Receptors originate from a woman between 50 and 59 years old with acute or convalescent COVID-19.

The chain uses TRBV19 and TRBJ1-5, with 12 bases aligning to TRBD1. Germline-derived CDR1 and CDR2 are LNHDA and SQIVND (reference sequence). Germline trimming cut 8 bases from V and 6 bases from J; bases unmatched to any gene: 5. CDR3 length equals 14 residues. DNA for the CDR3: TGTGCCAGTCTGGGACAGGGGGCTGGTCAGCCCCAGCATTTT. This encodes CASLGQGAGQPQHF. The variable domain in full, completed from reference TRBV19 and TRBJ1-5, reads DGGITQSPKYLFRKEGQNVTLSCEQNLNHDAMYWYRQDPGQGLRLIYYSQIVNDFQKGDIAEGYSVSREKKESFPLTVTSAQKNPTAFYLCASLGQGAGQPQHFGDGTRLSIL.

This clone was detected a few times. This chain connects TRBV24-1 to TRBJ1-1, with D perhaps matching TRBD1 (5 bases). The CDR3 runs to 13 residues. With 7 bases removed from V and 5 bases from J, the gap between germline ends came to 13 bases. The germline V gene encodes CDR1 KGHDR and CDR2 SFDVKD. This CDR3 reads CATRGEGITEAFF. CDR3 coding DNA: TGTGCCACCAGGGGGGAGGGGATAACTGAAGCTTTCTTT.

This chain uses TRBV21-1 with TRBJ2-7; the tabulated D call, TRBD2, remains unverified against the DNA. TRBV21-1 is designated a pseudogene. The CDR3 has 15 residues. CDR3 residues: CASSKGSGISYEQYV. The CDR3 nucleotides are TGTGCCAGCAGCAAAGGGTCGGGGATTTCCTACGAGCAGTACGTC.

This chain connects TRBV6-5 to TRBJ2-1, with 7 bases fitting TRBD1. J lost 2 bases, V lost 2 bases, and 3 bases had no gene match. From germline, CDR1 is MNHEY and CDR2 SVGAGI. This CDR3 has 15 amino acids. The CDR3 nucleotides are TGTGCCAGCAGTTACACAGGGGACCCCTACAATGAGCAGTTCTTC. As protein: CASSYTGDPYNEQFF.

This chain connects TRBV11-2 to TRBJ1-2; the match to TRBD1 covers 8 bases. Germline CDR1 and CDR2: SGHAT and FQNNGV. This CDR3 has 15 amino acids. Trimming took 3 bases from V and 2 from J; bases not matched to a gene: 5. In nucleotides, the CDR3 is TGTGCCAGCAGCTTTTCGACAGGGGTAAACTATGGCTACACCTTC. It translates to CASSFSTGVNYGYTF.

This clone was seen only once. The chain is built from TRBV6-1 and TRBJ2-7, with D perhaps matching TRBD1 (5 bases). Per the germline V gene, CDR1 is MNHNS and CDR2 is SASEGT. V was pared by 3 bases and J by 6 bases, with 6 bases between. The CDR3 extends over 11 amino acids. The CDR3 coding sequence is TGTGCCAGCAGTGACAGGGTCGAGCAGTACTTC. This sequence encodes CASSDRVEQYF.

The V and J genes are TRBV3-1 (or the pseudogene TRBV3-2) and TRBJ1-3, with a possible D match to TRBD1 (6 bases). This CDR3 spans 15 amino acids. The ends were cut back, 3 bases at V and 4 bases at J, with 13 bases in the middle. CDR1 and CDR2 from the germline V gene are LGHDT and YNNKEL (reference sequence). The CDR3 sequence is CASSQYRVMGNTIYF. The CDR3 region has the DNA TGTGCCAGCAGCCAGTACAGGGTGATGGGAAACACCATATATTTT.

The J gene is TRBJ1-3, the V gene TRBV5-1; no clear D gene. This CDR3 has 14 residues. V lost 4 bases, J lost 0 bases, and 8 bases lay in between. CDR1 and CDR2 (germline): SGHRS, YFSETQ. CDR3: CASSPEFSGNTIYF. CDR3 in DNA: TGCGCCAGCAGCCCCGAGTTCTCTGGAAACACCATATATTTT.

About this clone: One junction end does not reproduce the germline sequence, and a read error may be involved. The chain combines TRBV7-9 with TRBJ2-3, with a weak D call TRBD1 (6 bases). CDR3 length: 10 residues. CDR1 and CDR2 (germline): SEHNR, FQNEAQ (reference sequence). CDR3 residues: CASSPGQYDF. CDR3 bases: TGTGCCAGCAGCCCCGGACAGTATGATTTT.

The V and J genes are TRBV18 and TRBJ2-5, with D perhaps TRBD1 (6 bases). CDR1 and CDR2 from the germline V gene are KGHSH and LQKENI. V lost 3 bases and J lost 5, with 22 bases in between. This CDR3 has 17 residues. The DNA for the CDR3 is TGTGCCAGCTCACCCCTTCAGACCAACACAGGGTTGGAGACCCAGTACTTC. Protein sequence: CASSPLQTNTGLETQYF. Using reference TRBV18 and TRBJ2-5 for the parts outside the CDR3, the full variable domain is NAGVMQNPRHLVRRRGQEARLRCSPMKGHSHVYWYRQLPEEGLKFMVYLQKENIIDESGMPKERFSAEFPKEGPSILRIQQVVRGDSAAYFCASSPLQTNTGLETQYFGPGTRLLVL.

This chain links TRBV4-1 with TRBJ1-4; D remains ambiguous. The CDR3 totals 16 residues. The V end lost 1 base, the J end lost 5 bases, and 14 bases lay between the germline ends. Germline V gene lookup returns CDR1 MGHRA and CDR2 YSYEKL. The CDR3 sequence is CASSQVRTVTNEKLFF. CDR3 DNA sequence: TGCGCCAGCAGCCAAGTTCGTACAGTAACCAATGAAAAACTGTTTTTT.

The genes are TRBV11-3 and TRBJ1-2, with a possible D match to TRBD1 (5 bases). The CDR3 spans 17 residues. Trimming removed 5 bases from V and 3 bases from J, with 22 bases in between. Germline loops: CDR1 SGHNT, CDR2 YENEEA. CDR3 protein: CASSPAGGPGRHYGYTF. DNA for the CDR3: TGTGCCAGCAGCCCAGCGGGGGGACCAGGAAGGCACTATGGCTACACCTTC.

The chain carries TRBV7-9 and TRBJ1-5, with a tentative D call TRBD1 (6 bases). CDR1 and CDR2 (germline): SEHNR, FQNEAQ (reference sequence). The CDR3 runs to 17 residues. Trimming shortened V by 1 base and J by 7 bases, and 20 bases separated the two germline ends. In DNA, the CDR3 is TGTGCCAGCAGCTTAGTGGACGGGACACGGCTTAGGCAGCCCCAGCATTTT. This codes for CASSLVDGTRLRQPQHF. Complete variable domain (other parts from reference TRBV7-9 and TRBJ1-5): DTGVSQNPRHKITKRGQNVTFRCDPISEHNRLYWYRQTLGQGPEFLTYFQNEAQLEKSRLLSDRFSAERPKGSFSTLEIQRTEQGDSAMYLCASSLVDGTRLRQPQHFGDGTRLSIL.

V and J are TRBV6-6 and TRBJ2-5; 7 nucleotides agree with TRBD2. The V segment lost 0 bases and the J segment 2 bases; nucleotides outside the gene matches: 6. The V gene's germline CDR1 is MNHNY and CDR2 SVGAGI (reference sequence). The CDR3 spans 16 residues. The DNA of the CDR3 is TGTGCCAGCAGTTACTCGAAGTCTAGCGGACAAGAGACCCAGTACTTC. This translates into CASSYSKSSGQETQYF.

As regards this clone: Other nucleotide sequences from this sample produce the same CDR3. The chain employs TRBV19 and TRBJ1-1; tentative D call: TRBD1 (5 bases). The germline V gene has CDR1 LNHDA and CDR2 SQIVND (reference sequence). The CDR3 is made up of 12 amino acids. Trimming left V 9 bases short and J 0 bases short, with 8 bases between. The CDR3 reads CASQGMNTEAFF. The CDR3 DNA reads TGTGCCAGCCAGGGAATGAACACTGAAGCTTTCTTT.

This rearrangement joins TRBV27 to TRBJ2-3; 9 bases align to TRBD2. The CDR3 has 15 residues. V lost 5 bases and J lost 2; bases outside the gene matches: 5. CDR1 is MNHEY, CDR2 SMNVEV, per germline (reference sequence). The CDR3 reads CASSQRGAHTDTQYF. The DNA for the CDR3 is TGTGCCAGCAGTCAGCGGGGGGCCCACACAGATACGCAGTATTTT.

The rearrangement joins TRBV30 to TRBJ1-5; D call uncertain. Germline V gene data show CDR1 as GTSNPN and CDR2 as SVGIG (reference sequence). V was shortened by 0 bases and J by 0 bases, with 15 bases between the two germline ends. The CDR3 sequence is 17 residues long. CDR3 nucleotides: TGTGCCTGGAGTGTTGAATTCGGGGAATATAGCAATCAGCCCCAGCATTTT. Translation: CAWSVEFGEYSNQPQHF.

The chain is built from TRBV19 and TRBJ1-1; 7 bases map to TRBD1. In germline, CDR1 is LNHDA, CDR2 SQIVND (reference sequence). J gave up 2 bases and V 6 bases, and 21 bases lay outside the gene matches. This CDR3 has 19 residues. CDR3 sequence reads: CASRMRSQGTVGTNTEAFF. CDR3 bases: TGTGCCAGTAGGATGAGGAGCCAGGGGACAGTAGGCACCAACACTGAAGCTTTCTTT.

V gene TRBV30 combines with J gene TRBJ1-5; possibly TRBD1 for D (5 bases). V lost 1 base, J lost 12 bases, and 22 bases lay in between. The CDR3 runs to 15 residues. CDR1 is GTSNPN, CDR2 SVGIG, per germline (reference sequence). CDR3 sequence (DNA): TGTGCCTGGAGTGACCCGCTCCGGGGGGAACCGATCCAGCATTTT. The encoded protein is CAWSDPLRGEPIQHF.

This chain uses TRBV12-5 with TRBJ2-1, with 7 bases fitting TRBD1. The CDR3 is made up of 15 amino acids. Trimming at V came to 3 bases and at J to 4 bases, leaving 6 bases not matched to a gene. CDR1 and CDR2 (germline): LGHNT, FRNRAP. CDR3 DNA sequence: TGTGCTAGTGGTTTCGACGGACAGGAATACAATGAGCAGTTCTTC. As protein: CASGFDGQEYNEQFF.

The gene calls are TRBV6-5 and TRBJ2-7; TRBD1 aligns across 7 bases. With 7 bases clipped from V and 2 bases from J, the junction kept 5 bases outside the gene matches. The CDR3 consists of 13 residues. The germline gives CDR1 MNHEY, CDR2 SVGAGI. This CDR3 reads CASKRQGAYEQYF. The DNA of the CDR3 is TGTGCCAGCAAGCGACAGGGAGCCTACGAGCAGTACTTC.